This entry lists 11 T cell receptor beta chains sequenced from one sample in a study of T cells expressing NK-cell markers. TCRdb re-analyzed the 5' RACE reads; it lists each CDR3 protein once, without DNA. The sample features more than 250,000 distinct CDR3 sequences, with around 0.42% in its top ten. What was sequenced was blood T cells: a sorted CD56 or NKG2C T cell subset, CD4+ or CD8+ T cells, or bulk PBMC T cells (not recorded which). The origin of the receptors is a man aged 18 to 30 in good health.

This CDR3 is CASSSGAKITDTQYF. The chain couples TRBV5-1 to TRBJ2-3; the TCRdb call, TRBD2, lacks DNA for checking. Germline lookup yields CDR1 SGHRS and CDR2 YFSETQ. The CDR3 spans 15 residues. Based on the CDR3 plus reference TRBV5-1 and TRBJ2-3, the full variable domain is KAGVTQTPRYLIKTRGQQVTLSCSPISGHRSVSWYQQTPGQGLQFLFEYFSETQRNKGNFPGRFSGRQFSNSRSEMNVSTLELGDSALYLCASSSGAKITDTQYFGPGTRLTVL.

V usage is TRBV6-2 or TRBV6-3 and J usage is TRBJ2-1; TCRdb gives TRBD1 as the D gene, but with no DNA this cannot be confirmed. This CDR3 contains 14 residues. Germline loops: CDR1 MNHEY, CDR2 SVGEGT. CDR3 amino acids: CASSYRDNYNEQFF.

The V call is TRBV3-1, the J call TRBJ1-2. Germline CDR1 reads LGHDT; CDR2 reads YNNKEL (reference sequence). The CDR3 covers 11 residues. The CDR3 sequence is CASSRLDAYTF.

The chain has TRBV5-1 and TRBJ2-1. Germline V gives CDR1 SGHRS, CDR2 YFSETQ. The CDR3 length is 15 residues. The CDR3 sequence: CASSLERIIYNEQFF.

The chain combines TRBV24-1 with TRBJ2-5; the D call of TRBD1 rests on TCRdb alone, since no DNA is present to check it. Germline V gene lookup returns CDR1 KGHDR and CDR2 SFDVKD. This CDR3 is 15 amino acids long. This CDR3 reads CATSDLGTPSETQYF.

The V gene is TRBV5-1, the J gene TRBJ2-3. This CDR3 is 15 amino acids long. Germline V lookup: CDR1 SGHRS, CDR2 YFSETQ. The CDR3 is CASSQQEFSTDTQYF.

The chain uses TRBV20-1 and TRBJ1-5; TCRdb's assignment of TRBD1 cannot be checked, as there is no DNA. The germline V gene encodes CDR1 DFQATT and CDR2 SNEGSKA (reference sequence). CDR3 length: 12 residues. CDR3 in amino acids: CSAPDRLQPQHF.

The chain uses TRBV4-3 and TRBJ2-2; TCRdb selects TRBD1, and the lack of DNA leaves this call unchecked. The CDR3 length is 15 residues. CDR1 and CDR2 from the germline V gene are LGHNA and YSLEER. CDR3 residues: CASSQDGGQTGELFF.

The CDR3 spells CASSGQGGFRETQYF. The V and J genes are TRBV12-3 or TRBV12-4 and TRBJ2-5; TCRdb's D call of TRBD1 is untestable without DNA. The CDR3 runs to 15 residues.

This sequence joins TRBV6-1 and TRBJ2-3. Germline-derived CDR1 and CDR2 are MNHNS and SASEGT. There are 13 residues in the CDR3. The CDR3 loop reads CASSRAGMDTQYF.

The chain uses TRBV19 and TRBJ1-6; TCRdb names TRBD1, which stays unverified in the absence of DNA. Germline V gene sequence: CDR1 LNHDA, CDR2 SQIVND (reference sequence). This CDR3 region has 13 residues. The CDR3 loop reads CASGTGGGSPLHF.